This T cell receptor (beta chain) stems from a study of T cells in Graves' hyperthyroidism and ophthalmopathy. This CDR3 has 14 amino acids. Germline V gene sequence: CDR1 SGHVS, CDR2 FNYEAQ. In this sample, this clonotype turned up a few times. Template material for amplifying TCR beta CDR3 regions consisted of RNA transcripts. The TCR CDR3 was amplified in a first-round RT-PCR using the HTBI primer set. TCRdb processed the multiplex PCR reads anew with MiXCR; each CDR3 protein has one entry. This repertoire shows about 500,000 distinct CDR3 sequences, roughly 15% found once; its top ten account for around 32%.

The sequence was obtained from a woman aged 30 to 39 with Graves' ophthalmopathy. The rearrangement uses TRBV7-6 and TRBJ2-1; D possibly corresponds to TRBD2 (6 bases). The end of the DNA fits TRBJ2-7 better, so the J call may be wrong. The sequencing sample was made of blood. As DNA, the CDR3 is TGTGCCAGCAGCTTCCTAGCGAACGACAATGAGCAGTACTTC. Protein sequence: CASSFLANDNEQYF.